A selection of T cell receptor beta chains follows, all from one sample in a study of blood T cell repertoires in COVID-19. The assay was immunoSEQ multiplex PCR, and TCRdb's table has in-frame clones only and misses some. Of 250,000 or so clones in the sample, around 83% are singletons; the top ten hold 2% to 2.5%. The sample comprised peripheral blood. The receptors stem from a man in his forties who had recovered from COVID-19. Each CDR3 is given with its conserved first and last residue. The D gene is left open where the match is weak. Size is omitted from some rows. Given values are once, few, many or a class for expanded clones.

d_call: TRBD1
clone_size: .
j_call: TRBJ2-6
v_call: TRBV4-1
cdr3_aa: CASSPGTGEGSGANVLTF
cdr3_nt: TGCGCCAGCAGCCCCGGGACAGGGGAGGGTTCTGGGGCCAACGTCCTGACTTTC

d_call: TRBD2
clone_size: .
j_call: TRBJ2-3
v_call: TRBV14
cdr3_aa: CASSLTSESTDTQYF
cdr3_nt: TGTGCCAGCAGCCTAACTAGCGAGAGCACAGATACGCAGTATTTT

d_call: TRBD1
clone_size: .
j_call: TRBJ2-2
v_call: TRBV28
cdr3_aa: CASSDRAGYTGELFF
cdr3_nt: TGTGCCAGCAGCGACAGGGCTGGGTACACCGGGGAGCTGTTTTTT

d_call: .
clone_size: .
j_call: TRBJ1-2
v_call: TRBV11-2
cdr3_aa: CASSLGGRVRVDGYTF
cdr3_nt: TGTGCCAGCAGCTTAGGGGGCAGGGTCAGGGTAGATGGCTACACCTTC

d_call: TRBD2
clone_size: .
j_call: TRBJ2-3
v_call: TRBV10-1
cdr3_aa: CASSDGLAGAITDTQYF
cdr3_nt: TGCGCCAGCAGTGATGGACTAGCGGGGGCCATCACAGATACGCAGTATTTT

d_call: .
clone_size: .
j_call: TRBJ1-1
v_call: TRBV19
cdr3_aa: CASNTGGPEAFF
cdr3_nt: TGTGCCAGTAATACGGGGGGGCCTGAAGCTTTCTTT

d_call: TRBD1
clone_size: .
j_call: TRBJ2-7
v_call: TRBV7-9
cdr3_aa: CASSLGQGAYEQYF
cdr3_nt: TGTGCCAGCAGCCTCGGACAGGGGGCCTACGAGCAGTACTTC

d_call: .
clone_size: .
j_call: TRBJ2-1
v_call: TRBV19
cdr3_aa: CASSPYAGYNEQFF
cdr3_nt: TGTGCCAGTAGTCCCTACGCGGGGTACAATGAGCAGTTCTTC

d_call: .
clone_size: .
j_call: TRBJ1-5
v_call: TRBV6-5
cdr3_aa: CASSQDSGGNQPQHF
cdr3_nt: TGTGCCAGCAGTCAGGACAGTGGAGGAAATCAGCCCCAGCATTTT

d_call: .
clone_size: .
j_call: TRBJ2-1
v_call: TRBV19
cdr3_aa: CASSPDSYNEQFF
cdr3_nt: TGTGCCAGTAGTCCGGACAGCTACAATGAGCAGTTCTTC

d_call: .
clone_size: .
j_call: TRBJ2-7
v_call: TRBV18
cdr3_aa: CASSPSGLTSYEQYF
cdr3_nt: TGTGCCAGCTCACCAAGTGGGCTAACTTCCTACGAGCAGTACTTC

d_call: .
clone_size: .
j_call: TRBJ1-2
v_call: TRBV3-1/TRBV3-2
cdr3_aa: CASSLTGGDGYTF
cdr3_nt: TGTGCCAGCAGCCTAACCGGGGGGGATGGCTACACCTTC

d_call: .
clone_size: .
j_call: TRBJ1-3
v_call: TRBV5-4
cdr3_aa: CASSLGIQGAGNTIYF
cdr3_nt: TGTGCCAGCAGCTTGGGAATACAGGGAGCTGGAAACACCATATATTTT

d_call: .
clone_size: .
j_call: TRBJ2-7
v_call: TRBV7-2
cdr3_aa: CASSLVGGGHRYEQYF
cdr3_nt: TGTGCCAGCAGCTTAGTGGGGGGGGGACATCGCTACGAGCAGTACTTC

d_call: .
clone_size: once
j_call: TRBJ1-5
v_call: TRBV5-6
cdr3_aa: CASSLVRQGGQPQHF
cdr3_nt: TGTGCCAGCAGCTTGGTTAGGCAGGGAGGTCAGCCCCAGCATTTT

d_call: .
clone_size: .
j_call: TRBJ2-5
v_call: TRBV6-1
cdr3_aa: CASSEGDQETQYF
cdr3_nt: TGTGCCAGCAGTGAAGGAGACCAAGAGACCCAGTACTTC

d_call: .
clone_size: few
j_call: TRBJ2-2
v_call: TRBV29-1
cdr3_aa: CSVSLGTPDTGELFF
cdr3_nt: TGCAGCGTGAGCCTAGGGACTCCCGACACCGGGGAGCTGTTTTTT

d_call: TRBD2
clone_size: .
j_call: TRBJ2-3
v_call: TRBV5-1
cdr3_aa: CASSDPGLAADTQYF
cdr3_nt: TGCGCCAGCAGCGATCCGGGACTAGCGGCAGATACGCAGTATTTT

d_call: TRBD1
clone_size: .
j_call: TRBJ1-5
v_call: TRBV6-2/TRBV6-3
cdr3_aa: CASSYDMDRDSNQPQHF
cdr3_nt: TGTGCCAGCAGTTACGATATGGACAGGGATAGCAATCAGCCCCAGCATTTT

d_call: TRBD2
clone_size: .
j_call: TRBJ2-3
v_call: TRBV2
cdr3_aa: CASIPSGGVSDTQYF
cdr3_nt: TGTGCCAGCATTCCTAGCGGGGGGGTGTCAGATACGCAGTATTTT

d_call: .
clone_size: .
j_call: TRBJ1-2
v_call: TRBV7-9
cdr3_aa: CASSLGWQSGGYTF
cdr3_nt: TGTGCCAGCAGCTTAGGTTGGCAGAGCGGTGGCTACACCTTC

d_call: .
clone_size: .
j_call: TRBJ2-7
v_call: TRBV18
cdr3_aa: CASSPSSGEQYF
cdr3_nt: TGTGCCAGCTCACCTTCTTCGGGCGAGCAGTACTTC

d_call: .
clone_size: few
j_call: TRBJ2-1
v_call: TRBV27
cdr3_aa: CASSVTGRSSYNEQFF
cdr3_nt: TGTGCCAGCAGTGTGACAGGTAGGAGCTCCTACAATGAGCAGTTCTTC

d_call: TRBD1
clone_size: .
j_call: TRBJ2-5
v_call: TRBV29-1
cdr3_aa: CSSGTGGYQETQYF
cdr3_nt: TGCAGCTCGGGGACAGGGGGATACCAAGAGACCCAGTACTTC

d_call: .
clone_size: .
j_call: TRBJ1-5
v_call: TRBV21-1
cdr3_aa: CASSIGQWNQPQHF
cdr3_nt: TGTGCCAGCAGCATAGGACAGTGGAATCAGCCCCAGCATTTT

d_call: .
clone_size: .
j_call: TRBJ2-5
v_call: TRBV9
cdr3_aa: CASSLHLRETQYF
cdr3_nt: TGTGCCAGCAGTCTCCACCTCCGGGAGACCCAGTACTTC

d_call: TRBD1
clone_size: .
j_call: TRBJ1-2
v_call: TRBV7-2
cdr3_aa: CASSAGTGGDYGYTF
cdr3_nt: TGTGCCAGCAGCGCAGGAACAGGGGGCGACTATGGCTACACCTTC

d_call: TRBD1
clone_size: few
j_call: TRBJ1-1
v_call: TRBV2
cdr3_aa: CASSREGQGNTEAFF
cdr3_nt: TGTGCCAGCAGTCGCGAGGGACAGGGGAACACTGAAGCTTTCTTT

d_call: TRBD1
clone_size: .
j_call: TRBJ1-4
v_call: TRBV24-1
cdr3_aa: CATTKIPGQANEKLFF
cdr3_nt: TGTGCCACCACTAAGATACCGGGACAGGCTAATGAAAAACTGTTTTTT

d_call: .
clone_size: few
j_call: TRBJ1-2
v_call: TRBV19
cdr3_aa: CASSLQGEYYGYTF
cdr3_nt: TGTGCCAGTAGTTTACAGGGTGAATACTATGGCTACACCTTC

d_call: .
clone_size: .
j_call: TRBJ1-4
v_call: TRBV7-9
cdr3_aa: CASSLGSGDEKLFF
cdr3_nt: TGTGCCAGCAGCTTAGGCTCAGGGGATGAAAAACTGTTTTTT

d_call: TRBD2
clone_size: .
j_call: TRBJ2-3
v_call: TRBV7-8
cdr3_aa: CASRSLAGVLSTDTQYF
cdr3_nt: TGTGCCAGCAGATCCCTAGCGGGAGTTCTTAGCACAGATACGCAGTATTTT

d_call: TRBD2
clone_size: .
j_call: TRBJ2-1
v_call: TRBV24-1
cdr3_aa: CATSDRARGSLNEQFF
cdr3_nt: TGTGCCACCAGTGACCGGGCGCGCGGGAGTTTGAATGAGCAGTTCTTC

d_call: TRBD2
clone_size: .
j_call: TRBJ2-1
v_call: TRBV9
cdr3_aa: CASSGTSGGIFF
cdr3_nt: TGTGCCAGCAGCGGGACTAGCGGGGGGATTTTCTTC

d_call: TRBD1
clone_size: .
j_call: TRBJ2-2
v_call: TRBV5-5
cdr3_aa: CASSPIPGQGAANTGELFF
cdr3_nt: TGTGCCAGCAGCCCTATCCCGGGACAGGGGGCCGCGAACACCGGGGAGCTGTTTTTT

d_call: TRBD1
clone_size: .
j_call: TRBJ2-5
v_call: TRBV5-6
cdr3_aa: CASSGRGQETQYF
cdr3_nt: TGTGCCAGCAGCGGCAGGGGGCAGGAGACCCAGTACTTC

d_call: .
clone_size: .
j_call: TRBJ1-2
v_call: TRBV7-2
cdr3_aa: CASSLDPGVYGYTF
cdr3_nt: TGTGCCAGCAGCTTAGACCCCGGGGTGTATGGCTACACCTTC

d_call: .
clone_size: .
j_call: TRBJ1-5
v_call: TRBV19
cdr3_aa: CASSFNPNQPQHF
cdr3_nt: TGTGCCAGTAGTTTTAATCCCAATCAGCCCCAGCATTTT

d_call: .
clone_size: .
j_call: TRBJ2-5
v_call: TRBV11-2
cdr3_aa: CASSQGWETQYF
cdr3_nt: TGTGCCAGCAGCCAGGGCTGGGAGACCCAGTACTTC

d_call: .
clone_size: once
j_call: TRBJ2-7
v_call: TRBV3-1/TRBV3-2
cdr3_aa: CASSHGVAYEQYF
cdr3_nt: TGTGCCAGCAGCCACGGAGTTGCTTACGAGCAGTACTTC

d_call: .
clone_size: .
j_call: TRBJ1-5
v_call: TRBV5-4
cdr3_aa: CASSLDGNQPQHF
cdr3_nt: TGTGCCAGCAGCTTGGACGGTAATCAGCCCCAGCATTTT

d_call: .
clone_size: .
j_call: TRBJ1-5
v_call: TRBV27
cdr3_aa: CASSSTQGQPQHF
cdr3_nt: TGTGCCAGCAGTTCTACACAGGGTCAGCCCCAGCATTTT

d_call: .
clone_size: once
j_call: TRBJ2-5
v_call: TRBV6-5
cdr3_aa: CASRGSGLEMETQYF
cdr3_nt: TGTGCCAGCAGGGGGAGTGGGCTAGAGATGGAGACCCAGTACTTC

d_call: .
clone_size: .
j_call: TRBJ2-5
v_call: TRBV7-9
cdr3_aa: CASSLVLVQETQYF
cdr3_nt: TGTGCCAGCAGCTTAGTGCTAGTGCAAGAGACCCAGTACTTC

d_call: TRBD2
clone_size: once
j_call: TRBJ2-2
v_call: TRBV6-6
cdr3_aa: CASSSPSGSDTGELFF
cdr3_nt: TGTGCCAGCAGTTCCCCTAGCGGGAGTGATACCGGGGAGCTGTTTTTT

d_call: .
clone_size: .
j_call: TRBJ1-2
v_call: TRBV10-2
cdr3_aa: CASSGGGANYGYTF
cdr3_nt: TGCGCCAGCAGTGGTGGGGGGGCTAACTATGGCTACACCTTC

d_call: TRBD2
clone_size: .
j_call: TRBJ2-3
v_call: TRBV15
cdr3_aa: CATSGRGETDTQYF
cdr3_nt: TGTGCCACCAGCGGGCGGGGGGAGACAGATACGCAGTATTTT

d_call: TRBD1
clone_size: .
j_call: TRBJ2-7
v_call: TRBV12-5
cdr3_aa: CASGWGTGYEQYF
cdr3_nt: TGTGCTAGTGGTTGGGGGACAGGCTACGAGCAGTACTTC

d_call: .
clone_size: .
j_call: TRBJ1-1
v_call: TRBV11-3
cdr3_aa: CASSRMRLGTEAFF
cdr3_nt: TGTGCCAGCAGCCGAATGAGACTCGGGACTGAAGCTTTCTTT

d_call: .
clone_size: .
j_call: TRBJ1-3
v_call: TRBV27
cdr3_aa: CASSRTVSGNTIYF
cdr3_nt: TGTGCCAGCAGTAGGACAGTCTCTGGAAACACCATATATTTT

d_call: .
clone_size: .
j_call: TRBJ2-1
v_call: TRBV9
cdr3_aa: CASSVVQGPFNEQFF
cdr3_nt: TGTGCCAGCAGCGTAGTCCAGGGGCCATTCAATGAGCAGTTCTTC

d_call: .
clone_size: .
j_call: TRBJ2-1
v_call: TRBV20-1
cdr3_aa: CSASLREQFF
cdr3_nt: TGCAGTGCTAGTCTCCGGGAGCAGTTCTTC

d_call: .
clone_size: .
j_call: TRBJ2-7
v_call: TRBV14
cdr3_aa: CASSQGGALGYEQYF
cdr3_nt: TGTGCCAGCAGCCAAGGTGGAGCGCTCGGCTACGAGCAGTACTTC

d_call: .
clone_size: .
j_call: TRBJ1-5
v_call: TRBV6-2/TRBV6-3
cdr3_aa: CASSSRTPGNQPQHF
cdr3_nt: TGTGCCAGCAGTTCGAGGACACCGGGCAATCAGCCCCAGCATTTT

d_call: .
clone_size: .
j_call: TRBJ2-7
v_call: TRBV2
cdr3_aa: CASVWDSDYEQYF
cdr3_nt: TGTGCCAGCGTATGGGACTCAGACTACGAGCAGTACTTC

d_call: TRBD1
clone_size: .
j_call: TRBJ2-1
v_call: TRBV29-1
cdr3_aa: CSVGVGTGVFNEQFF
cdr3_nt: TGCAGCGTTGGTGTCGGGACAGGGGTCTTCAATGAGCAGTTCTTC

d_call: .
clone_size: .
j_call: TRBJ2-7
v_call: TRBV12-5
cdr3_aa: CASGEDGGISYEQYF
cdr3_nt: TGTGCTAGTGGAGAGGATGGCGGCATCTCCTACGAGCAGTACTTC

d_call: .
clone_size: .
j_call: TRBJ1-1
v_call: TRBV10-3
cdr3_aa: CAISLRDSDEAFF
cdr3_nt: TGTGCCATCAGCCTCCGGGACTCCGATGAAGCTTTCTTT

d_call: TRBD1
clone_size: .
j_call: TRBJ1-2
v_call: TRBV2
cdr3_aa: CASNRDRGQDTF
cdr3_nt: TGTGCCAGCAACCGTGACAGGGGGCAAGACACCTTC